The 5 T cell receptor beta chains in this list originate from one sample, sequenced in a study of cytomegalovirus exposure and HLA in healthy donors. Both 60 Vbeta primers and 13 Jbeta primers went into the PCR. TCRdb's copy holds only in-frame clones and misses some; the assay was immunoSEQ multiplex PCR. The sample lists some 120,000 clones; roughly 8.3% were seen once. Sequences were obtained from PBMCs. The receptors come from a man aged 35 to 55 in good health and CMV-seronegative.

This clone occurred a few times. J is TRBJ1-1 and V is TRBV19, with D unclear. With 3 bases removed from V and 8 bases from J, the gap between germline ends came to 10 bases. There are 12 residues in the CDR3. Germline V gene sequence: CDR1 LNHDA, CDR2 SQIVND (reference sequence). CDR3 sequence (DNA): TGTGCCAGTAGTATGGGAGCTCAAGAAGCTTTCTTT. It encodes CASSMGAQEAFF.

This clone was seen a few times. This sequence joins TRBV4-1 and TRBJ1-1; the match to TRBD1 covers 10 bases. Trimming cost V 4 bases and J 1 base; bases outside gene matches: 6. The CDR3 covers 16 residues. Germline CDR1 reads MGHRA; CDR2 reads YSYEKL. The CDR3 sequence is CASSPGQGKGNTEAFF. CDR3 nucleotides: TGCGCCAGCAGCCCGGGACAGGGGAAGGGGAACACTGAAGCTTTCTTT.

The V and J genes are TRBV6-1 and TRBJ1-2, with D uncertain. CDR3 length: 15 residues. Trimming took off 6 bases at V and 2 bases at J, with 16 bases between the two ends. Per the germline V gene, CDR1 is MNHNS and CDR2 is SASEGT. In DNA, the CDR3 is TGTGCCAGCAGAAGGATCAAAGCAGGAAACTATGGCTACACCTTC. It yields the protein CASRRIKAGNYGYTF.

V and J are TRBV7-8 and TRBJ2-5; 7 nucleotides agree with TRBD2. Germline assignment: CDR1 SGHVS and CDR2 FQNEAQ. The CDR3 runs 15 residues. J lost 5 bases, V lost 2 bases, and 8 bases had no gene match. CDR3 amino acids: CASSLFYPGGETQYF. The CDR3 DNA sequence: TGTGCCAGCAGCTTATTTTACCCCGGGGGGGAGACCCAGTACTTC.

A few counts support this clone. Within the sample, other DNA sequences also encode this same CDR3. The genes are TRBV5-1 and TRBJ1-1; 9 positions match TRBD1. Unmatched junction bases numbered 5, after V lost 4 bases and J lost 1 base. The CDR3 totals 15 residues. Germline V gene lookup returns CDR1 SGHRS and CDR2 YFSETQ. CDR3 in DNA: TGCGCCAGCAGCACCGGACAGGGGAGGAACACTGAAGCTTTCTTT. It specifies CASSTGQGRNTEAFF. Filled out from reference TRBV5-1 and TRBJ1-1, the complete variable domain reads KAGVTQTPRYLIKTRGQQVTLSCSPISGHRSVSWYQQTPGQGLQFLFEYFSETQRNKGNFPGRFSGRQFSNSRSEMNVSTLELGDSALYLCASSTGQGRNTEAFFGQGTRLTVV.